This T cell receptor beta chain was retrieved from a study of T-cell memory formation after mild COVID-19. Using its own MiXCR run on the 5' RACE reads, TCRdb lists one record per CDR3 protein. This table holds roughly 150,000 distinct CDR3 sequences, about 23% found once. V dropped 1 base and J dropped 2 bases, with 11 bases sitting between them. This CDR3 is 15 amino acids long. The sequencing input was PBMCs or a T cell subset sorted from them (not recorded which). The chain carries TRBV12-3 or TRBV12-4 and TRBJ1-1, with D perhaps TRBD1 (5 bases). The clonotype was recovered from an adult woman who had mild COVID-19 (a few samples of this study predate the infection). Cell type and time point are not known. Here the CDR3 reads CASSLEPGSNTEAFF. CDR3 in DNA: TGTGCCAGCAGTTTAGAACCAGGGTCCAACACTGAAGCTTTCTTT.